A single sample is the source of the 29 T cell receptor beta chains below, sequenced in a study of T cells in Graves' hyperthyroidism and ophthalmopathy. Authors of the study amplified TCR beta CDR3 regions from RNA transcripts. The HTBI primer set drove a first-round RT-PCR of the TCR CDR3. TCRdb independently ran MiXCR on the multiplex PCR reads; one entry per CDR3 protein. The repertoire holds a few hundred thousand distinct CDR3 sequences, 11% to 15% seen once, with about 5.8% in the top ten. Material: blood. The source is a woman aged 25-40 years with Graves' hyperthyroidism that later progressed to Graves' ophthalmopathy.

The chain recombines TRBV19 with TRBJ2-1, with D possibly TRBD1 on 5 matching bases. Germline lookup yields CDR1 LNHDA and CDR2 SQIVND (reference sequence). The length of the CDR3 is 12 residues. Trimming took off 4 bases at V and 8 bases at J, with 9 bases between the two ends. CDR3 coding DNA: TGTGCCAGTAGTACGTCAGGGTATGAGCAGTTCTTC. Its translation is CASSTSGYEQFF. Supplemented by reference TRBV19 and TRBJ2-1, the full variable domain reads DGGITQSPKYLFRKEGQNVTLSCEQNLNHDAMYWYRQDPGQGLRLIYYSQIVNDFQKGDIAEGYSVSREKKESFPLTVTSAQKNPTAFYLCASSTSGYEQFFGPGTRLTVL.

This clonotype was seen repeatedly, ten times or more. The rearrangement joins TRBV28 to TRBJ2-1, with D tentatively TRBD2 (6 bases). Trimming took off 5 bases at V and 2 bases at J, with 16 bases between the two ends. The germline gives CDR1 MDHEN, CDR2 SYDVKM. This CDR3 region has 16 residues. The CDR3 bases are TGTGCCAGCAGTCCCCCGGGACTGCTAACCTACAATGAGCAGTTCTTC. Its translation is CASSPPGLLTYNEQFF.

Ten or more counts support this clonotype. V and J are TRBV10-3 and TRBJ2-3; D possibly corresponds to TRBD1 (5 bases). The V and J ends lost 2 bases and 1 base respectively, with 16 bases between them. Looked up from germline, CDR1 is ENHRY and CDR2 is SYGVKD. This CDR3 comprises 17 residues. CDR3: CAISENSVRVGTDTQYF. DNA for the CDR3: TGTGCCATCAGTGAGAACTCGGTCAGGGTTGGCACAGATACGCAGTATTTT.

This clonotype was seen repeatedly, ten times or more. This chain connects TRBV6-5 to TRBJ2-7, with no clear D. Trimming left V 4 bases short and J 6 bases short, with 13 bases between. The CDR3 has 13 residues. Per germline, CDR1 MNHEY and CDR2 SVGAGI. Here the CDR3 reads CASSSPGRVEQYF. The CDR3 region has the DNA TGTGCCAGCAGTTCTCCCGGACGGGTCGAGCAGTACTTC.

At least ten counts were recorded for this clonotype. The gene calls are TRBV3-1 and TRBJ1-1; D is unclear. Germline V gene sequence: CDR1 LGHDT, CDR2 YNNKEL (reference sequence). There are 14 residues in the CDR3. Between the trimmed V and J ends, which lost 0 bases and 0 bases, there was a span of 5 bases. The CDR3 loop reads CASSQEGLNTEAFF. CDR3 DNA: TGTGCCAGCAGCCAAGAAGGTTTGAACACTGAAGCTTTCTTT.

This sequence joins TRBV12-3 or TRBV12-4 and TRBJ2-1; 9 bases map to TRBD2. V shed 2 bases and J 4 bases; nucleotides not matched to a gene: 12. This CDR3 comprises 18 residues. CDR3 sequence (DNA): TGTGCCAGCAGTTTAAAAGCGGGGGGTACCGCTTGGTACAATGAGCAGTTCTTC. It yields the protein CASSLKAGGTAWYNEQFF.

This clonotype has at least ten counts. The chain couples TRBV7-2 to TRBJ1-1; 8 nucleotides line up with TRBD1. V lost 5 bases, J lost 1 base, and 3 bases stayed unmatched. The CDR3 has 14 amino acids. Germline assignment: CDR1 SGHTA and CDR2 FQGNSA. The CDR3, as DNA: TGTGCCAGCAGCGAAGACAGGGGGAACACTGAAGCTTTCTTT. It is translated as CASSEDRGNTEAFF.

This clonotype showed up just a few times. The chain couples TRBV30 to TRBJ2-6; the D is unclear. Deletions cut 0 bases from V and 0 bases from J, with 6 bases between. The CDR3 is 15 residues long. CDR1 is GTSNPN and CDR2 is SVGIG in the germline V gene (reference sequence). As DNA, the CDR3 is TGTGCCTGGAGTGTACGATACTCTGGGGCCAACGTCCTGACTTTC. It yields the protein CAWSVRYSGANVLTF. Based on the CDR3 plus reference TRBV30 and TRBJ2-6, the full variable domain is SQTIHQWPATLVQPVGSPLSLECTVEGTSNPNLYWYRQAAGRGLQLLFYSVGIGQISSEVPQNLSASRPQDRQFILSSKKLLLSDSGFYLCAWSVRYSGANVLTFGAGSRLTVL.

Many counts were recorded for this clonotype. This chain connects TRBV2 to TRBJ2-1; perhaps TRBD2 as D (6 bases). Germline V gene lookup returns CDR1 SNHLY and CDR2 FYNNEI. Deletions cut 6 bases from V and 0 bases from J, with 12 bases between. The CDR3 has 15 residues. CDR3 protein: CASRERELSYNEQFF. In DNA form, the CDR3 reads TGTGCCAGCAGGGAACGGGAGCTCTCCTACAATGAGCAGTTCTTC.

V and J are TRBV28 and TRBJ1-2; D is ambiguous. The CDR3 covers 14 residues. CDR1 MDHEN and CDR2 SYDVKM come from the germline V gene. The V gene lost 3 bases and the J gene lost 4 bases, with 12 bases spanning the gap. CDR3 sequence (DNA): TGTGCCAGCAGTTTGGGCACGTTCGTCTATGGCTACACCTTC. Protein: CASSLGTFVYGYTF.

J is TRBJ2-2 and V is TRBV27; possible D gene TRBD2, 5 bases. Trimming took off 7 bases at V and 6 bases at J, with 27 bases between the two ends. CDR3 size: 18 residues. Germline V gene lookup returns CDR1 MNHEY and CDR2 SMNVEV (reference sequence). The CDR3 reads CASTLYSVDYVGAGELFF. The CDR3 nucleotides are TGTGCCAGCACCCTTTACAGCGTAGACTACGTTGGCGCCGGGGAGCTGTTTTTT.

This chain connects TRBV27 to TRBJ1-4; D possibly corresponds to TRBD1 (6 bases). The germline CDR1 and CDR2 sequences are MNHEY and SMNVEV (reference sequence). Trimming left V 5 bases short and J 8 bases short, with 15 bases between. This CDR3 comprises 14 residues. The CDR3 loop reads CASSPGGGEEKLFF. As DNA, the CDR3 is TGTGCCAGCAGTCCTGGGGGCGGGGAAGAAAAACTGTTTTTT.

This clonotype came up many times. J is TRBJ2-1 and V is TRBV29-1; no firm D call. The germline CDR1 and CDR2 sequences are SQVTM and ANQGSEA. The CDR3 has 10 residues. The V gene lost 4 bases and the J gene lost 8 bases, with 6 bases spanning the gap. CDR3 amino acids: CSVGRDEQFF. CDR3 in DNA: TGCAGCGTTGGCCGAGATGAGCAGTTCTTC.

This clonotype was recorded many times. This chain joins TRBV24-1 and TRBJ2-1, with 9 bases identical to TRBD1. Trimming took 8 bases from V and 1 from J; bases not matched to a gene: 5. Germline-derived CDR1 and CDR2 are KGHDR and SFDVKD. The CDR3 consists of 15 residues. CDR3 coding DNA: TGTGCCACCACCGCCGGGACAGGGTCCTACAATGAGCAGTTCTTC. Translation gives CATTAGTGSYNEQFF.

The chain joins TRBV19 to TRBJ1-2; D may be TRBD1 (5 bases). Germline CDR1 and CDR2: LNHDA and SQIVND (reference sequence). The CDR3 is made up of 15 amino acids. Trimming removed 4 bases at V and 0 bases at J, with 12 bases between. The CDR3: CASSNGAGPNYGYTF. The CDR3, as DNA: TGTGCCAGTAGTAACGGGGCAGGACCTAACTATGGCTACACCTTC. The complete variable domain, with remaining parts taken from reference TRBV19 and TRBJ1-2, reads DGGITQSPKYLFRKEGQNVTLSCEQNLNHDAMYWYRQDPGQGLRLIYYSQIVNDFQKGDIAEGYSVSREKKESFPLTVTSAQKNPTAFYLCASSNGAGPNYGYTFGSGTRLTVV.

Ten or more counts support this clonotype. DNA for the CDR3: TGTGCCAGCAGCCGAGGACTAGCGGGAGGAGCAGCCCAAGAGACCCAGTACTTC. Translating gives CASSRGLAGGAAQETQYF. This chain uses TRBV11-3 with TRBJ2-5; the match to TRBD2 covers 14 bases. V lost 5 bases and J lost 1; bases outside the gene matches: 9. CDR1 is SGHNT, CDR2 YENEEA, per germline. CDR3 length: 18 amino acids.

In its sample, this clonotype was seen a few times. V gene TRBV6-1 combines with J gene TRBJ2-1; 11 nucleotides agree with TRBD2. Germline CDR1 reads MNHNS; CDR2 reads SASEGT. The V and J ends lost 0 bases and 2 bases, in that order; junction bases with no gene match: 0. The CDR3 totals 16 residues. The CDR3 DNA reads TGTGCCAGCAGTGAAGCTAGCGGGAGGGCCTACAATGAGCAGTTCTTC. Residues: CASSEASGRAYNEQFF.

This clonotype came up a few times. J is TRBJ2-3 and V is TRBV19, with D possibly matching TRBD2 (5 bases). Germline V gene data show CDR1 as LNHDA and CDR2 as SQIVND (reference sequence). V lost 0 bases and J 4 bases, leaving 14 bases between the germline ends. The CDR3 has 16 residues. Here the CDR3 reads CASSIETSRTADTQYF. The CDR3 bases are TGTGCCAGTAGTATAGAGACATCCCGGACTGCAGATACGCAGTATTTT.

This clonotype was seen repeatedly, ten times or more. The V gene is TRBV27, the J gene TRBJ1-1; D is unclear. The V gene's germline CDR1 is MNHEY and CDR2 SMNVEV (reference sequence). The CDR3 spans 13 residues. Trimming removed 8 bases from V and 0 bases from J, with 10 bases in between. The CDR3 protein is CASAFKLNTEAFF. The CDR3 bases are TGTGCCAGCGCCTTTAAGTTGAACACTGAAGCTTTCTTT.

V is TRBV30 and J is TRBJ2-2; no clear D. The CDR3 length is 13 residues. CDR1 is GTSNPN, CDR2 SVGIG, per germline (reference sequence). V was clipped by 0 bases and J by 5 bases, with 7 bases between them. The CDR3 DNA is TGTGCCTGGAGTGTACATCTGACCGGGGAGCTGTTTTTT. It specifies CAWSVHLTGELFF.

The gene calls are TRBV14 and TRBJ2-3, with D possibly called TRBD1 or TRBD2 (5 bases each). The germline CDR1 and CDR2 sequences are SGHDN and FVKESK. V was pared by 4 bases and J by 0 bases, with 20 bases between. This CDR3 has 18 residues. CDR3 amino acids: CASSPGGWGLISTDTQYF. Here the CDR3 DNA reads TGTGCCAGCAGCCCTGGAGGTTGGGGGTTGATAAGCACAGATACGCAGTATTTT.

This clonotype was seen many times. V and J are TRBV28 and TRBJ1-4; a possible D gene is TRBD1 (6 bases). This CDR3 is built from 16 residues. Germline loops: CDR1 MDHEN, CDR2 SYDVKM. Trimming stripped 4 bases from V and 8 bases from J, with 20 bases between. For the CDR3, the DNA is TGTGCCAGCAGTTCCTCAGCAGGGACAATCCGCGAAAAACTGTTTTTT. It yields the protein CASSSSAGTIREKLFF.

This rearrangement joins TRBV5-1 to TRBJ1-3; D might be TRBD1 (6 bases). This CDR3 has 18 residues. Deletions cut 0 bases from V and 0 bases from J, with 16 bases between. Germline loops: CDR1 SGHRS, CDR2 YFSETQ. Written as DNA, the CDR3 is TGCGCCAGCAGCTTGGTTGCGGGGGGCCTGAACTCTGGAAACACCATATATTTT. It is translated as CASSLVAGGLNSGNTIYF. The full variable domain, completed using reference TRBV5-1 and TRBJ1-3, is KAGVTQTPRYLIKTRGQQVTLSCSPISGHRSVSWYQQTPGQGLQFLFEYFSETQRNKGNFPGRFSGRQFSNSRSEMNVSTLELGDSALYLCASSLVAGGLNSGNTIYFGEGSWLTVV.

This clonotype was counted at least ten times. The rearrangement uses TRBV19 and TRBJ1-2; D might be TRBD1 (6 bases). Germline values: CDR1 LNHDA, CDR2 SQIVND (reference sequence). The CDR3 spans 13 residues. V was pared by 4 bases and J by 0 bases, with 6 bases between. Here the CDR3 DNA reads TGTGCCAGTAGTACAGGGGCTAACTATGGCTACACCTTC. Translated, it gives CASSTGANYGYTF.

This clonotype showed up many times. The chain combines TRBV5-1 with TRBJ2-7; TRBD2 is a possible D gene (6 bases). V was shortened by 2 bases and J by 5 bases, with 11 bases between the two germline ends. Germline CDR1 reads SGHRS; CDR2 reads YFSETQ. This CDR3 comprises 13 residues. This CDR3 is CASSFQGLDEQYF. Here the CDR3 DNA reads TGCGCCAGCAGCTTTCAGGGACTCGACGAGCAGTACTTC.

This clonotype was observed many times. The chain has TRBV6-2 or TRBV6-3 and TRBJ1-5; 11 bases fit TRBD1. CDR1 and CDR2 (germline): MNHEY, SVGEGT. This CDR3 is 17 amino acids long. Trimming took 7 bases from V and 3 from J; bases not matched to a gene: 11. The CDR3 reads CASNPNRDRGANQPQHF. CDR3 DNA: TGTGCCAGCAACCCAAACCGGGACAGGGGGGCCAATCAGCCCCAGCATTTT.

The chain's CDR3 is CASSPSGERGRTGELFF. CDR3 nucleotide sequence: TGTGCCAGCAGCCCCTCAGGAGAAAGGGGGCGAACCGGGGAGCTGTTTTTT. This chain uses TRBV5-5 with TRBJ2-2; 7 positions match TRBD1. In germline, CDR1 is SGHKS, CDR2 YYEKEE (reference sequence). The CDR3 is made up of 17 amino acids. With V trimmed by 4 bases and J by 5 bases, 14 bases remained unmatched.

CDR3 sequence (DNA): TGTGCCAGCAGCCAAGGGAGCGCCGGAACTGAAGCTTTCTTT. It specifies CASSQGSAGTEAFF. This chain joins TRBV4-2 and TRBJ1-1, with D hard to call. This CDR3 comprises 14 residues. V was cut by 1 base and J by 5 bases, with 11 bases left in between. Germline V gene lookup returns CDR1 LGHNA and CDR2 YNFKEQ.

The chain employs TRBV6-5 and TRBJ2-7; tentatively, D is TRBD1 (5 bases). The V gene lost 2 bases and the J gene lost 2 bases, with 19 bases spanning the gap. The CDR3 loop spans 17 amino acids. CDR1 and CDR2 from the germline V gene are MNHEY and SVGAGI. The CDR3 is CASSYSKVQGMAYEQYF. The CDR3, as DNA: TGTGCCAGCAGTTACAGTAAGGTCCAGGGTATGGCCTACGAGCAGTACTTC.